This TCR beta chain is drawn from a study of blood T cell repertoires in COVID-19. Study at large: PBMCs, B-cell-depleted T cells, or T cells were the source of the cDNA or gDNA that made up the material.

Original data processing: From reference gene primer amplification, estimates of nucleated cell counts were derived. The protocol was immunoSEQ multiplex PCR, while the TCRdb copy is restricted to in-frame clones and leaves out a portion. From that table come the V and J calls and clone size; the DNA was used to work out D and trimming. The sample contains 20,000 to 25,000 clones, roughly 80% of which appear only once. Germline CDR1 reads MNHEY; CDR2 reads SVGAGI. The CDR3 has 14 residues. The V segment lost 5 bases and the J segment 8 bases; nucleotides outside the gene matches: 10. This clonotype was obtained from a man aged 70-80 years with acute or convalescent COVID-19. The genes are TRBV6-5 and TRBJ1-2; 8 positions agree with TRBD1. Material: peripheral blood. CDR3 amino acids: CASSRQGAASGYTF. The CDR3 nucleotides read TGTGCCAGCAGTCGTCAGGGGGCAGCGTCGGGCTACACCTTC.